This T cell receptor beta chain was sequenced for a study of tumor and adjacent non-tumor tissue in lung cancer. The V and J ends lost 7 bases and 8 bases respectively, with 21 bases between them. This CDR3 comprises 15 residues. CDR1 is MNHNS, CDR2 SASEGT, per germline. Three rounds of nested PCR, following a modified ARM-PCR protocol, produced the TCRbeta library. Each CDR3 protein gets one entry after TCRdb re-called the multiplex PCR reads with MiXCR. The sample contains 70,000 to 90,000 distinct CDR3 sequences, around 70% of which appear only once. RNA was extracted from bulk tissue without any cell sorting. More than 3 cm separated this lung sample from the edge of the tumor.

The J gene is TRBJ2-4, the V gene TRBV6-1; D may be TRBD1 (6 bases). The TCR was taken from a woman between 50 and 59 years old with non-small cell lung cancer. Sequenced material: distant non-tumor lung tissue. This CDR3 reads CASIGQTIAKDIQYF. The CDR3 DNA is TGTGCCAGCATTGGACAGACGATAGCCAAGGACATTCAGTACTTC.